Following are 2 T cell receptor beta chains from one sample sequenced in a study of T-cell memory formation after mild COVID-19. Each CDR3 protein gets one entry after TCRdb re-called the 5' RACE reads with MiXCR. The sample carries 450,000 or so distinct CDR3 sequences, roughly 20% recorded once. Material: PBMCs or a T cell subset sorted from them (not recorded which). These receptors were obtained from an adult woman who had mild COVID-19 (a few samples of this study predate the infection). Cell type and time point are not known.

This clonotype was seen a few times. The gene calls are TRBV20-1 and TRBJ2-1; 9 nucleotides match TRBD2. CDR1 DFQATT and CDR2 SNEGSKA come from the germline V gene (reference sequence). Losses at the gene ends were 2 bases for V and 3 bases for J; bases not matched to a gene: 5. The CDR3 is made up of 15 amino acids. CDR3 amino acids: CSARPGTSRYNEQFF. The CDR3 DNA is TGCAGTGCTAGACCCGGGACTAGCCGCTACAATGAGCAGTTCTTC.

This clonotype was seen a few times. In DNA form, the CDR3 reads TGTGCCAGTAGTATTGAGTGGAGCTCTGGAAACACCATATATTTT. The encoded protein is CASSIEWSSGNTIYF. The chain combines TRBV19 with TRBJ1-3; unclear D gene. The germline V and J ends were trimmed by 3 bases and 0 bases, with 9 bases remaining between them. CDR1 is LNHDA, CDR2 SQIVND, per germline (reference sequence). This CDR3 region has 15 residues.